These 26 T cell receptor beta chains share one sample of origin, sequenced in a study of cytomegalovirus exposure and HLA in healthy donors. PCR amplification relied on 60 Vbeta primers (plus 13 Jbeta primers). Method: immunoSEQ multiplex PCR; TCRdb's copy keeps in-frame clones and lacks some. The data show over 95,000 clones, approximately 83% seen once. The specimen was PBMCs. These receptors were collected from a young woman in good health and CMV-seronegative.

V gene TRBV18 combines with J gene TRBJ1-1; D possibly corresponds to TRBD1 (5 bases). Trimming left V 1 base short and J 5 bases short, with 11 bases between. The CDR3 has 14 residues. Germline V CDR1 and CDR2: KGHSH, LQKENI. In nucleotides, the CDR3 is TGTGCCAGCTCACCACTGGGGACTCGGACTGAAGCTTTCTTT. The encoded protein is CASSPLGTRTEAFF. The full variable domain, completed using reference TRBV18 and TRBJ1-1, is NAGVMQNPRHLVRRRGQEARLRCSPMKGHSHVYWYRQLPEEGLKFMVYLQKENIIDESGMPKERFSAEFPKEGPSILRIQQVVRGDSAAYFCASSPLGTRTEAFFGQGTRLTVV.

The CDR3 DNA reads TGTGCCTGGAGTGTGCGACAGGGGAACACTGAAGCTTTCTTT. This gives the protein CAWSVRQGNTEAFF. This rearrangement joins TRBV30 to TRBJ1-1, with 7 bases fitting TRBD1. The CDR3 is 14 amino acids. Germline V lookup: CDR1 GTSNPN, CDR2 SVGIG (reference sequence). V was pared by 0 bases and J by 1 base, with 2 bases of the junction left unmatched.

V gene TRBV4-3 combines with J gene TRBJ1-3; D perhaps matches TRBD1 (6 bases). V was clipped by 4 bases and J by 4 bases, with 14 bases between them. CDR3 length: 15 residues. The germline V gene has CDR1 LGHNA and CDR2 YSLEER. The CDR3 nucleotides read TGCGCCAGCAGCCCCTTTATAGGACAGGGAAACACCATATATTTT. Amino acid sequence: CASSPFIGQGNTIYF.

This rearrangement joins TRBV5-1 to TRBJ1-1, with TRBD1 identical over 7 bases. Germline trimming cut 0 bases from V and 2 bases from J; bases unmatched to any gene: 4. CDR3 length: 15 amino acids. Germline-derived CDR1 and CDR2 are SGHRS and YFSETQ. The CDR3 DNA reads as TGCGCCAGCAGCTTGGGTGGGACAGTTAACACTGAAGCTTTCTTT. Protein sequence: CASSLGGTVNTEAFF. Based on the CDR3 plus reference TRBV5-1 and TRBJ1-1, the full variable domain is KAGVTQTPRYLIKTRGQQVTLSCSPISGHRSVSWYQQTPGQGLQFLFEYFSETQRNKGNFPGRFSGRQFSNSRSEMNVSTLELGDSALYLCASSLGGTVNTEAFFGQGTRLTVV.

The rearrangement joins TRBV19 to TRBJ2-3; tentative D call: TRBD2 (5 bases). The V end was cut by 3 bases, the J end by 6 bases, with 13 bases between. Germline V gene lookup returns CDR1 LNHDA and CDR2 SQIVND (reference sequence). The length of the CDR3 is 14 residues. The CDR3 is CASSMALEFDTQYF. The DNA for the CDR3 is TGTGCCAGTAGTATGGCACTAGAATTCGATACGCAGTATTTT.

The sample holds one count of this clone. The genes are TRBV7-9 and TRBJ1-1; D possibly corresponds to TRBD1 (6 bases). Trimming cost V 0 bases and J 10 bases, with 15 bases left between them. This CDR3 contains 14 residues. The germline CDR1 and CDR2 sequences are SEHNR and FQNEAQ (reference sequence). CDR3 protein: CASSLAGGLLGAFF. CDR3 sequence (DNA): TGTGCCAGCAGCTTAGCAGGGGGTCTGCTGGGAGCTTTCTTT.

The chain links TRBV5-4 to TRBJ2-5, with 12 bases aligning to TRBD2. After removal of 5 bases from V and 2 bases from J, the junction contained 4 bases not matched to a gene. Germline lookup yields CDR1 SGHNT and CDR2 YYREEE (reference sequence). This CDR3 spans 15 amino acids. Here the CDR3 DNA reads TGTGCCAGCAGGGGGACTAGCGGGTCACAAGAGACCCAGTACTTC. Protein sequence: CASRGTSGSQETQYF.

The chain employs TRBV2 and TRBJ2-2; perhaps TRBD1 as D (5 bases). V was trimmed by 8 bases and J by 1 base, leaving 8 bases between them. Germline V gene lookup returns CDR1 SNHLY and CDR2 FYNNEI. This CDR3 is 13 amino acids long. CDR3 sequence: CASGTGNTGELFF. The CDR3 nucleotides read TGTGCCAGCGGCACAGGGAACACCGGGGAGCTGTTTTTT.

The chain combines TRBV9 with TRBJ2-3, with 10 positions matching TRBD2. V lost 4 bases to trimming and J lost 2 bases; unmatched junction nucleotides: 4. This CDR3 has 15 residues. In germline, CDR1 is SGDLS, CDR2 YYNGEE. This CDR3 is CASSLSGGLTDTQYF. CDR3 nucleotides: TGTGCCAGCAGCCTTAGCGGGGGGCTCACAGATACGCAGTATTTT.

The rearrangement joins TRBV29-1 to TRBJ2-3, with D tentatively TRBD2 (5 bases). Germline V gene sequence: CDR1 SQVTM, CDR2 ANQGSEA. CDR3 length: 16 residues. V lost 6 bases to trimming and J lost 2 bases, with 21 bases between them. In nucleotides, the CDR3 is TGCAGCGTCGTGGTGGGGTTCTCGGGGAACACAGATACGCAGTATTTT. Translation gives CSVVVGFSGNTDTQYF.

This chain joins TRBV4-1 and TRBJ2-1; 9 nucleotides align to TRBD1. V lost 2 bases, J lost 2 bases, and 4 bases stayed unmatched. Germline assignment: CDR1 MGHRA and CDR2 YSYEKL. CDR3 size: 16 residues. CDR3 DNA sequence: TGCGCCAGCAGCCAATCGACAGGGGGAGCCTACAATGAGCAGTTCTTC. Its protein product is CASSQSTGGAYNEQFF.

This chain uses TRBV7-9 with TRBJ2-2; D is undetermined. The CDR3 has 11 amino acids. Germline V lookup: CDR1 SEHNR, CDR2 FQNEAQ (reference sequence). V was pared by 3 bases and J by 6 bases, with 2 bases between. DNA for the CDR3: TGTGCCAGCAGCTTCGCCGGGGAGCTGTTTTTT. Translation: CASSFAGELFF.

The chain employs TRBV7-9 and TRBJ1-4; 7 nucleotides line up with TRBD1. The CDR3 runs to 16 residues. Unmatched junction bases numbered 11, after V lost 4 bases and J lost 6 bases. The germline CDR1 and CDR2 sequences are SEHNR and FQNEAQ (reference sequence). The DNA for the CDR3 is TGTGCCAGCAGCTCCCCAGCCGGGACAGTATATGAAAAACTGTTTTTT. It codes for CASSSPAGTVYEKLFF.

The V call is TRBV19, the J call TRBJ2-5; perhaps TRBD1 as D (6 bases). The germline CDR1 and CDR2 sequences are LNHDA and SQIVND (reference sequence). Trimming left V 10 bases short and J 5 bases short, with 17 bases between. This CDR3 comprises 13 residues. The CDR3 spells CATGQSSRETQYF. The CDR3 region has the DNA TGTGCCACCGGACAGTCCTCGCGGGAGACCCAGTACTTC. The variable domain in full, with the rest retrieved from reference TRBV19 and TRBJ2-5, is DGGITQSPKYLFRKEGQNVTLSCEQNLNHDAMYWYRQDPGQGLRLIYYSQIVNDFQKGDIAEGYSVSREKKESFPLTVTSAQKNPTAFYLCATGQSSRETQYFGPGTRLLVL.

The V call is TRBV13, the J call TRBJ2-5, with 7 bases lining up with TRBD2. The CDR3 is 13 residues long. V trimming: 6 bases; J trimming: 1 base; junction bases outside the gene matches: 2. Germline V gene sequence: CDR1 PRHDT, CDR2 FYEKMQ (reference sequence). DNA for the CDR3: TGTGCCAGCAGGCTAGCGGTCCAAGAGACCCAGTACTTC. Its translation is CASRLAVQETQYF.

This clone was seen only once. The J gene is TRBJ2-5, the V gene TRBV5-1; 8 bases agree with TRBD2. Trimming took 0 bases from V and 3 from J; bases not matched to a gene: 1. Germline CDR1 reads SGHRS; CDR2 reads YFSETQ. This CDR3 has 14 residues. The CDR3 sequence: CASSLGLAKETQYF. In DNA, the CDR3 is TGCGCCAGCAGCTTGGGACTAGCGAAAGAGACCCAGTACTTC.

The rearrangement uses TRBV7-2 and TRBJ2-1; no firm D call. Trimming cost V 1 base and J 6 bases, with 13 bases left between them. The CDR3 sequence is 15 residues long. CDR1 is SGHTA, CDR2 FQGNSA, per germline. The CDR3 DNA is TGTGCCAGCAGCTTAGGAGGAAGTCTAAGCAATGAGCAGTTCTTC. Amino acids: CASSLGGSLSNEQFF. The full variable domain, with the rest looked up from reference TRBV7-2 and TRBJ2-1, is GAGVSQSPSNKVTEKGKDVELRCDPISGHTALYWYRQSLGQGLEFLIYFQGNSAPDKSGLPSDRFSAERTGGSVSTLTIQRTQQEDSAVYLCASSLGGSLSNEQFFGPGTRLTVL.

The chain is built from TRBV5-1 and TRBJ2-2, with D possibly being TRBD1 (7 bases). CDR3 length: 16 amino acids. V lost 5 bases and J lost 5, with 19 bases in between. Germline loops: CDR1 SGHRS, CDR2 YFSETQ. The CDR3 DNA reads TGCGCCAGCAGTCCTTTGGAGGGGGCGGAAACCGGGGAGCTGTTTTTT. This gives the protein CASSPLEGAETGELFF.

The chain uses TRBV5-1 and TRBJ1-1, with a possible D match to TRBD1 (6 bases). V shed 1 base and J shed 5 bases, with 6 bases lying between them. Germline V gives CDR1 SGHRS, CDR2 YFSETQ. The CDR3 consists of 12 residues. The CDR3 loop is CASSLRGTEAFF. In DNA, the CDR3 is TGCGCCAGCAGCTTGAGGGGGACTGAAGCTTTCTTT.

The rearrangement uses TRBV7-6 and TRBJ2-3; no clear D gene. Deletions cut 6 bases from V and 5 bases from J, with 9 bases between. The germline V gene has CDR1 SGHVS and CDR2 FNYEAQ. The CDR3 runs 12 residues. CDR3 nucleotides: TGTGCCAGCAGACTGAACGGAGATACGCAGTATTTT. It translates to CASRLNGDTQYF.

With regard to this clone: Its ends do not fully match the called genes, so a read error is possible. The rearrangement joins TRBV5-3 to TRBJ2-5; TRBD1 might be the D (8 bases). TRBV5-3 is treated as an ORF (open reading frame) with a function not yet certain. The CDR3 consists of 11 residues. This chain's CDR3 is CARSLVQGGDF. The CDR3 nucleotides are TGTGCCAGAAGCTTGGTACAGGGGGGGGACTTC.

This clone occurred once. The chain combines TRBV11-2 with TRBJ1-1; a weak D match, TRBD1 (5 bases). Deletions cut 8 bases from V and 5 bases from J, with 18 bases between. The CDR3 is 14 residues long. Germline lookup yields CDR1 SGHAT and CDR2 FQNNGV. Here the CDR3 reads CASGWGGEGTEAFF. The CDR3 DNA reads as TGTGCCAGCGGATGGGGGGGGGAAGGGACTGAAGCTTTCTTT.

The chain carries TRBV2 and TRBJ1-4; no definite D call. Per the germline V gene, CDR1 is SNHLY and CDR2 is FYNNEI. This CDR3 has 15 amino acids. The V end was cut by 3 bases, the J end by 4 bases, with 12 bases between. Here the CDR3 reads CASSDGRDGNEKLFF. CDR3 in DNA: TGTGCCAGCAGTGATGGGCGGGATGGTAATGAAAAACTGTTTTTT. The full variable domain, its missing parts supplied by reference TRBV2 and TRBJ1-4, is EPEVTQTPSHQVTQMGQEVILRCVPISNHLYFYWYRQILGQKVEFLVSFYNNEISEKSEIFDDQFSVERPDGSNFTLKIRSTKLEDSAMYFCASSDGRDGNEKLFFGSGTQLSVL.

The rearrangement uses TRBV7-9 and TRBJ2-3, with 13 bases aligning to TRBD2. This CDR3 region has 18 residues. In germline, CDR1 is SEHNR, CDR2 FQNEAQ (reference sequence). The V gene end was trimmed by 5 bases and the J gene end by 2 bases; junction bases not matched to a gene: 10. CDR3 DNA sequence: TGTGCCAGCAGCCCCCTCCGGACTAGCGGGAGCCCCACAGATACGCAGTATTTT. It encodes CASSPLRTSGSPTDTQYF.

J is TRBJ2-7 and V is TRBV5-8; D remains unclear. The CDR3 runs to 12 residues. Trimming pared 0 bases from V and 3 bases from J, leaving 4 bases between. Germline-derived CDR1 and CDR2 are SGHTS and YDEGEE. The CDR3 spells CASSLVNYEQYF. CDR3 sequence (DNA): TGTGCCAGCAGCTTGGTCAACTACGAGCAGTACTTC.

The V and J genes are TRBV28 and TRBJ1-5; 11 nucleotides line up with TRBD1. Germline V lookup: CDR1 MDHEN, CDR2 SYDVKM. This CDR3 region has 18 residues. V was pared by 4 bases and J by 2 bases, with 10 bases of the junction left unmatched. CDR3 sequence reads: CASSSGTGGSSGNQPQHF. The CDR3 nucleotides read TGTGCCAGCAGTTCCGGGACAGGGGGTTCGTCGGGCAATCAGCCCCAGCATTTT.